The 20 T cell receptor beta chains presented below share a single source sample, sequenced in a study of molecular identifiers for immune sequencing clone quantification. TCRdb analysed the PCR reads with MiXCR anew, one entry per CDR3 protein. Of over 60,000 distinct CDR3 sequences in the sample, about 19% were seen once. The sequenced material came from naive CD8+ T cells from blood, with Jurkat cell RNA spiked in. The subset denotes: FACS-sorted CD8+CD4-CCR7+CD45RA+ naive T cells. The receptors come from a human donor in good health. Some libraries in this study had Jurkat cell RNA spiked in.

Ten or more counts support this clonotype. V and J are TRBV20-1 and TRBJ2-2; 9 nucleotides match TRBD1. The CDR3 runs to 20 residues. CDR1 and CDR2 from the germline V gene are DFQATT and SNEGSKA (reference sequence). J was trimmed by 4 bases and V by 3 bases; bases with no gene match: 21. CDR3 region: CSASFPRDRATEGVTGELFF. The CDR3 DNA follows: TGCAGTGCTAGTTTCCCCCGGGACAGGGCCACGGAAGGGGTCACCGGGGAGCTGTTTTTT.

This clonotype was seen at least ten times. The V gene is TRBV27, the J gene TRBJ1-6; no clear D gene. The CDR3 is made up of 13 amino acids. Looked up from germline, CDR1 is MNHEY and CDR2 is SMNVEV (reference sequence). V was clipped by 2 bases and J by 7 bases, with 6 bases between them. CDR3 bases: TGTGCCAGCAGTTTAATCAAGAATTCACCCCTCCACTTT. Translation: CASSLIKNSPLHF.

Of note for this clonotype: A read error may explain this, as a much larger clone is one base away. The chain uses TRBV11-2 and TRBJ2-3; D gene uncertain. Germline lookup yields CDR1 SGHAT and CDR2 FQNNGV. V shed 5 bases and J shed 6 bases, with 15 bases lying between them. The CDR3 runs to 14 residues. The CDR3 is CASSPGPLLDTQYF. The CDR3 region has the DNA TGTGCCAGCAGCCCCGGGCCCCTCCTGGATACGCAGTATTTT.

This clonotype has just a few counts. The J gene is TRBJ2-7, the V gene TRBV5-1; TRBD1 matches 9 bases. The ends lost 3 bases at V and 2 bases at J; junction bases unmatched: 3. The CDR3 has 14 residues. Germline V gene lookup returns CDR1 SGHRS and CDR2 YFSETQ. Here the CDR3 DNA reads TGCGCCAGCAGCTGGGGACAGGGCACCTACGAGCAGTACTTC. Its protein is CASSWGQGTYEQYF.

Concerning this clonotype itself: This may stem from a read error, because a much larger clone lies one nucleotide away. No conserved phenylalanine or tryptophan is present at the end of the CDR3, so a read error is the likely explanation. The chain combines TRBV11-3 with TRBJ2-3; possibly TRBD2 for D (5 bases). Deletions cut 1 base from V and 1 base from J, with 12 bases between. CDR1 is SGHNT, CDR2 YENEEA, per germline. CDR3 length: 16 residues. CDR3 region: CASSLAAGDGTDTQYL. CDR3 coding DNA: TGTGCCAGCAGCTTAGCTGCCGGGGATGGCACAGATACGCAGTATTTG.

This chain uses TRBV2 with TRBJ1-2; D not resolved. The germline gives CDR1 SNHLY, CDR2 FYNNEI. V lost 8 bases, J lost 2 bases, and 9 bases lay in between. This CDR3 contains 12 residues. CDR3 bases: TGTGCCAGCGGACGACAAAACTATGGCTACACCTTC. It is translated as CASGRQNYGYTF.

Worth noting for this clonotype: A much larger clone lies a single base off, so this may be a read error. The rearrangement joins TRBV5-1 to TRBJ1-1; D unresolved. The CDR3 contains 12 residues. Germline lookup yields CDR1 SGHRS and CDR2 YFSETQ. CDR3 amino acids: CAGSLNRAEAFF. CDR3 in DNA: TGCGCCGGCAGCCTGAACCGGGCCGAAGCTTTCTTT.

This clonotype was counted at least ten times. The chain joins TRBV7-6 to TRBJ2-7, with TRBD2 identical over 14 bases. After removal of 5 bases from V and 7 bases from J, the junction contained 4 bases not matched to a gene. The CDR3 sequence is 14 residues long. Per germline, CDR1 SGHVS and CDR2 FNYEAQ. The CDR3 region is CASSRLAGGQEQYF. CDR3 nucleotides: TGTGCCAGCAGCCGACTAGCGGGAGGGCAAGAGCAGTACTTC.

This clonotype showed up many times. The CDR3 region is CASREPADSPNTEAFF. The CDR3 coding sequence is TGCGCCAGCAGGGAACCGGCGGACAGTCCGAACACTGAAGCTTTCTTT. The chain carries TRBV5-1 and TRBJ1-1; D is perhaps TRBD1 (6 bases). This CDR3 contains 16 residues. The germline CDR1 and CDR2 sequences are SGHRS and YFSETQ. The V end lost 5 bases, the J end lost 1 base, and 18 bases lay between the germline ends.

This chain connects TRBV27 to TRBJ2-2, with 7 bases aligning to TRBD1. Germline loops: CDR1 MNHEY, CDR2 SMNVEV (reference sequence). The CDR3 totals 15 residues. V dropped 4 bases and J dropped 4; count of bases not matched to a gene: 6. In nucleotides, the CDR3 is TGTGCCAGCAGTTCCAGGGGGTCGGGCACCGGGGAGCTGTTTTTT. This codes for CASSSRGSGTGELFF.

The chain joins TRBV27 to TRBJ2-1, with 11 positions matching TRBD2. The germline gives CDR1 MNHEY, CDR2 SMNVEV (reference sequence). This CDR3 spans 16 amino acids. With V trimmed by 2 bases and J by 7 bases, 7 bases remained unmatched. The CDR3 is CASSLLSGRVGNEQFF. CDR3 DNA: TGTGCCAGCAGTTTACTTAGCGGGAGGGTGGGGAATGAGCAGTTCTTC.

This clonotype was observed a few times. Compared with germline, one end of the junction differs, possibly owing to a read error. CDR3 bases: TGTACCACCAGCAGAGGGGAGACCGGGGAGCTGTTTTTT. Translation gives CTTSRGETGELFF. The chain joins TRBV15 to TRBJ2-2; D is possibly TRBD1 or TRBD2 (5 bases each). The CDR3 covers 13 residues. The germline CDR1 and CDR2 sequences are LNHNV and YYDKDF (reference sequence).

Notes on this clonotype: Possible read error: a much larger clone is one base away. The CDR3 DNA reads TGTGCCAGCAGGCCGGTACAGAGCTCCTACGGGCAGTACTTC. It translates to CASRPVQSSYGQYF. This sequence joins TRBV4-2 and TRBJ2-7; D is ambiguous. Germline lookup yields CDR1 LGHNA and CDR2 YNFKEQ. The CDR3 is 14 amino acids.

This clonotype has ten or more counts. CDR3 nucleotides: TGTGCCAGCAGCCGAAGGGCCGAGGGGGAGCAGTACTTC. It yields the protein CASSRRAEGEQYF. The chain uses TRBV7-9 and TRBJ2-7, with D perhaps assigned TRBD1 or TRBD2 (5 bases each). The germline CDR1 and CDR2 sequences are SEHNR and FQNEAQ (reference sequence). Trimming left V 5 bases short and J 7 bases short, with 15 bases between. The CDR3 spans 13 residues.

This clonotype occurred many times. This rearrangement joins TRBV28 to TRBJ2-3; 9 nucleotides align to TRBD2. The CDR3 extends over 19 amino acids. Germline V gives CDR1 MDHEN, CDR2 SYDVKM. V lost 4 bases and J lost 4; bases outside the gene matches: 18. The CDR3 spells CASSSPFHLAGATADTQYF. CDR3 nucleotides: TGTGCCAGCAGTTCCCCCTTCCACTTAGCGGGAGCTACGGCAGATACGCAGTATTTT.

This clonotype was seen repeatedly, ten times or more. This chain links TRBV7-8 with TRBJ2-1; 15 nucleotides match TRBD2. The CDR3 is 18 amino acids. The V gene end was trimmed by 3 bases and the J gene end by 9 bases; junction bases not matched to a gene: 12. CDR1 SGHVS and CDR2 FQNEAQ come from the germline V gene. The chain's CDR3 is CASSFGLAGGSLSGEQFF. CDR3 bases: TGTGCCAGCAGCTTCGGACTAGCGGGGGGGTCGTTGTCGGGTGAGCAGTTCTTC.

This clonotype has only a few counts. The V gene is TRBV27, the J gene TRBJ2-3; 11 positions match TRBD2. In germline, CDR1 is MNHEY, CDR2 SMNVEV (reference sequence). This CDR3 has 16 amino acids. V dropped 8 bases and J dropped 6; count of bases not matched to a gene: 13. CDR3 nucleotides: TGTGCCAGCGGTTCCCCCGGGACTAGCGGTTGGGATACGCAGTATTTT. Its protein product is CASGSPGTSGWDTQYF.

This clonotype was found many times. The rearrangement uses TRBV29-1 and TRBJ1-1, with 8 positions matching TRBD1. The CDR3 runs to 11 residues. V was clipped by 4 bases and J by 6 bases; unmatched bases: 1. Per the germline V gene, CDR1 is SQVTM and CDR2 is ANQGSEA. The chain's CDR3 is CSVARGPEAFF. As DNA, the CDR3 is TGCAGCGTTGCCAGGGGGCCTGAAGCTTTCTTT.

This clonotype was detected only a few times. The chain employs TRBV4-1 and TRBJ2-1, with D possibly TRBD1 on 6 matching bases. Trimming pared 0 bases from V and 4 bases from J, leaving 19 bases between. The CDR3 is 18 residues long. Germline V gives CDR1 MGHRA, CDR2 YSYEKL. The CDR3 DNA reads as TGCGCCAGCAGCCAAGAGCCGGTCAGGGGATTCTATTACAATGAGCAGTTCTTC. Amino acids: CASSQEPVRGFYYNEQFF.

This clonotype was found a few times. The rearrangement joins TRBV9 to TRBJ2-1; 8 bases match TRBD2. The ends lost 4 bases at V and 6 bases at J; junction bases unmatched: 15. The CDR3 loop spans 17 amino acids. From germline, CDR1 is SGDLS and CDR2 YYNGEE. Written as DNA, the CDR3 is TGTGCCAGCAGCAGCCGGGGGGGTAGCGGCCTATCCAATGAGCAGTTCTTC. Translated: CASSSRGGSGLSNEQFF.